Detailed here is one T cell receptor (beta chain). The antigen is not known. From germline, CDR1 is LNHDA and CDR2 SQIVND (reference sequence). The CDR3 length is 16 residues. V lost 8 bases and J 1 base, leaving 21 bases between the germline ends. This entry belongs to a study of cytotoxic CD8 clonotypes in ibrutinib-treated CLL. The authors obtained roughly 1.8 micrograms of genomic DNA from cryopreserved PBMCs for TCR beta libraries. Study-level results: Public clonotypes (which were uncommon) either contracted or remained stable on treatment. Before falling back toward baseline at progression, clonality had risen at the time of ibrutinib response. Researchers report that baseline clonality outpaced age-matched healthy donors and tracked circulating CD8+ T-cell counts.

Produced via immunoSEQ multiplex PCR; TCRdb's table is partial and in-frame only. The table has some 150,000 clones, approximately 77% seen once. This rearrangement joins TRBV19 to TRBJ2-7; perhaps D is TRBD1 or TRBD2 (5 bases each). The clonotype comes from a human donor with chronic lymphocytic leukemia. This sample comprised PBMCs, obtained after 12 months of ibrutinib treatment. The CDR3: CASLRDVGDGSYEQYF. CDR3 DNA sequence: TGTGCCAGTTTAAGGGACGTAGGGGATGGGTCCTACGAGCAGTACTTC.